This is a list of T cell receptor beta chains from one sample in a study of control samples from healthy donors and cancer patients. The method was immunoSEQ multiplex PCR; TCRdb's version includes in-frame clones alone and lacks a portion of them. The top ten clones hold about 2.9% of a sample with some 120,000 clones, approximately 89% of them seen once. Sample: blood. These receptors were collected from a man aged 60 to 69 in good health. Both conserved end residues are part of each CDR3. The D gene is left open where the match is weak. Only some rows state a clone size, as once, few, many or a class for expanded clones.

v_gene,j_gene,abundance,d_gene,CDR3nt,CDR3aa
TRBV6-6,TRBJ2-7,NA,TRBD1,TGTGCCAGCAGAGTGACAGGGTCAGGGGTCTACGAGCAGTACTTC,CASRVTGSGVYEQYF
TRBV4-1,TRBJ2-1,NA,NA,TGCGCCAGCAGCCAAGTGCTCAGGGCTGAGCAGTTCTTC,CASSQVLRAEQFF
TRBV19,TRBJ1-2,NA,TRBD1,TGTGCCAGTAGTGGACAGGGATCCTATGGCTACACCTTC,CASSGQGSYGYTF
TRBV7-8,TRBJ1-5,NA,NA,TGTGCCAGCAGCTTAGCGGCAGGAGGCAATCAGCCCCAGCATTTT,CASSLAAGGNQPQHF
TRBV6-2/TRBV6-3,TRBJ2-3,few,NA,TGTGCCAGCAGTTACACGACCACTACAGATACGCAGTATTTT,CASSYTTTTDTQYF
TRBV7-2,TRBJ1-1,NA,NA,TGTGCCAGCAGCTTGGGACGGAGAGGAGGAACTGAAGCTTTCTTT,CASSLGRRGGTEAFF
TRBV12-1,TRBJ2-3,NA,NA,TGTGCCAGCAGCTTCTTCCGGGACAGGAAACCCACAGATACGCAGTATTTT,CASSFFRDRKPTDTQYF
TRBV27,TRBJ1-1,NA,TRBD1,TGTGCCAGCAGATCGACAGGGGAGGGGACTGAAGCTTTCTTT,CASRSTGEGTEAFF
TRBV30,TRBJ1-5,NA,NA,TGTGCCTGGAGTACCGGGACGGCCCGCAATCAGCCCCAGCATTTT,CAWSTGTARNQPQHF
TRBV19,TRBJ2-1,few,NA,TGTGCCAGTAGTCGGGGGTCCACTTACAATGAGCAGTTCTTC,CASSRGSTYNEQFF
TRBV19,TRBJ1-2,NA,NA,TGTGCCAGTGGGGGCAAGAGGGGTTCTAACTATGGCTACACCTTC,CASGGKRGSNYGYTF
TRBV24-1,TRBJ1-4,NA,TRBD1,TGTGCCACCAGTCCAGGGGACAGGGGGCCTGAAAAACTGTTTTTT,CATSPGDRGPEKLFF
TRBV6-5,TRBJ1-5,NA,NA,TGTGCCAGCAGTTACTCGACAGGATCCAATCAGCCCCAGCATTTT,CASSYSTGSNQPQHF
TRBV10-1,TRBJ1-1,NA,TRBD1,TGCGCCAGTTCCTTTGGACAGGGAGGAACTGAAGCTTTCTTT,CASSFGQGGTEAFF
TRBV10-2,TRBJ2-1,NA,NA,TGCGCCAGCACCTTGGGGGGGGGCATGAACAATGAGCAGTTCTTC,CASTLGGGMNNEQFF
TRBV28,TRBJ2-2,NA,NA,TGTGCCAGCAAAAGACTAGTATTAGCCGGGGAGCTGTTTTTT,CASKRLVLAGELFF
TRBV5-1,TRBJ1-2,NA,TRBD1,TGCGCCAGCGGGGGGACAGGGGGCGCGTCTGGCTACACCTTC,CASGGTGGASGYTF
TRBV7-8,TRBJ2-7,NA,TRBD1,TGTGCCAGCAGCTTAGCGGCAGGGGGCAGCTACGAGCAGTACTTC,CASSLAAGGSYEQYF
TRBV7-9,TRBJ1-2,NA,NA,TGTGCCAGCAGCTTTGGTTCGGTTTATGGCTACACCTTC,CASSFGSVYGYTF
TRBV28,TRBJ1-1,NA,NA,TGTGCCAGCAGTTTGTACGGGGTGAGTTCGGGTGAAGCTTTCTTT,CASSLYGVSSGEAFF
TRBV28,TRBJ2-7,NA,TRBD2,TGTGCCAGCAGTCAGTGGGGGGGGACCTACGAGCAGTACTTC,CASSQWGGTYEQYF
TRBV9,TRBJ1-1,NA,NA,TGTGCCAGCAGCGCGGGACCCAACACTGAAGCTTTCTTT,CASSAGPNTEAFF
TRBV9,TRBJ2-2,NA,NA,TGTGCCAGCAGCCCGGCCAGAAGGGAGCTGTTTTTT,CASSPARRELFF
TRBV5-1,TRBJ1-5,NA,NA,TGCGCCAGCAGCCCACTGGGGGGTTTCAGCAATCAGCCCCAGCATTTT,CASSPLGGFSNQPQHF
TRBV7-2,TRBJ1-3,NA,NA,TGTGCCAGCAGCTTACTAATCGTTTCTGGAAACACCATATATTTT,CASSLLIVSGNTIYF
TRBV7-2,TRBJ2-5,NA,NA,TGTGCCAGTCGAGGACGAACGCAAGAGACCCAGTACTTC,CASRGRTQETQYF
TRBV21-1,TRBJ2-2,once,NA,TGTGCCAGCAGCAAGAGGAGTTTCAGACTAGCGGTTTCTCCCGGGGAGCTGTTTTTT,CASSKRSFRLAVSPGELFF
TRBV27,TRBJ1-5,NA,NA,TGTGCCAGCAGAAGCGAGGGGTATAGCGATCAGCCCCAGCATTTT,CASRSEGYSDQPQHF
TRBV3-1/TRBV3-2,TRBJ1-4,NA,NA,TGTGCCAGCAGCCCCGGTTCATCAGGTGGTGAAAAACTGTTTTTT,CASSPGSSGGEKLFF
TRBV19,TRBJ1-6,NA,NA,TGTGCCAGTAGTATAGGGGCACCGGGATCACCCCTCCACTTT,CASSIGAPGSPLHF
TRBV9,TRBJ2-2,NA,TRBD1,TGTGCCAGCAGCGTCGGACAGGGGTACACCGGGGAGCTGTTTTTT,CASSVGQGYTGELFF
TRBV5-1,TRBJ1-4,NA,NA,TGCGCCAGCAGCTTAGGGGCAACTAATGAAAAACTGTTTTTT,CASSLGATNEKLFF
TRBV27,TRBJ2-7,NA,NA,TGTGCCAGCAGCCCGTTACAGGGGAGGGACTCCTACGAGCAGTACTTC,CASSPLQGRDSYEQYF
TRBV6-2/TRBV6-3,TRBJ1-5,NA,TRBD1,TGTGCCAGCAGTTATGAGGTTGGGGACAGGGTTGACAATCAGCCCCAGCATTTT,CASSYEVGDRVDNQPQHF
TRBV19,TRBJ1-3,NA,TRBD1,TGTGCCACCCAGGACCGGGACAGACTTGGAAACACCATATATTTT,CATQDRDRLGNTIYF
TRBV27,TRBJ2-1,NA,NA,TGTGCCAGCAGTTTATCGATCAGCAGGGACCTCAGCAATGAGCAGTTCTTC,CASSLSISRDLSNEQFF
TRBV9,TRBJ2-1,NA,NA,TGTGCCAGCAGCGCCACGTCCAATGAGCAGTTCTTC,CASSATSNEQFF
TRBV5-1,TRBJ1-2,once,NA,TGCGCCAGCAGCTTGGGGACAGTTAACTATGGCTACACCTTC,CASSLGTVNYGYTF
TRBV2,TRBJ1-2,once,TRBD1,TGTGCCAGCAGTACAGAAGGGGGCGCCTACTATGGCTACACCTTC,CASSTEGGAYYGYTF